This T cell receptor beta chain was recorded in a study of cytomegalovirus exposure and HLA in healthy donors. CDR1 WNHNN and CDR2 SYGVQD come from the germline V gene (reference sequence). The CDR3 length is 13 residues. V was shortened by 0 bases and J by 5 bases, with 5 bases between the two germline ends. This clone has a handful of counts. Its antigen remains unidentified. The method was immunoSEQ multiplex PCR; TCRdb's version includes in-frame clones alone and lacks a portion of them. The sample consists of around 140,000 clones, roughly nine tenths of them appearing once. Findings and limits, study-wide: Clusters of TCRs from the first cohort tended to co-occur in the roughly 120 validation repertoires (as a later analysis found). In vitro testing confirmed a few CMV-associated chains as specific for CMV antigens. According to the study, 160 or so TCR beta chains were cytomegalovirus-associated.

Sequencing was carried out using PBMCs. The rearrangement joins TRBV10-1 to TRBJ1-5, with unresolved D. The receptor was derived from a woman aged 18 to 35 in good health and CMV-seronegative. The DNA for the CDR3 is TGCGCCAGCAGTGAGTCCCCGGATCAGCCCCAGCATTTT. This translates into CASSESPDQPQHF.